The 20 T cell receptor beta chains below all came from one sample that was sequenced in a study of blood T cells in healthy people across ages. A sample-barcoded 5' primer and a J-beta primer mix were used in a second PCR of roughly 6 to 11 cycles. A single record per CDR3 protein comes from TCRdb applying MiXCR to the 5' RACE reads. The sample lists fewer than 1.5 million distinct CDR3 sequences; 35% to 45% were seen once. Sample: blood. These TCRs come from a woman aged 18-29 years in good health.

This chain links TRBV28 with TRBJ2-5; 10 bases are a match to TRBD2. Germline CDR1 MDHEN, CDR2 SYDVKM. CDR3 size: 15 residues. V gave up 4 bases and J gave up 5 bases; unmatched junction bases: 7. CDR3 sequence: CASSSSGGAQETQYF. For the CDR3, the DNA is TGTGCCAGCAGTTCCAGCGGGGGGGCCCAGGAGACCCAGTACTTC.

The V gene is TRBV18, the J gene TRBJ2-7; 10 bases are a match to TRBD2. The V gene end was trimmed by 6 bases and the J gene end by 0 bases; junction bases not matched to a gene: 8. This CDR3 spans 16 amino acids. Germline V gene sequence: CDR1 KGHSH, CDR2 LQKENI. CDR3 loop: CASSSTSSGSSYEQYF. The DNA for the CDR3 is TGTGCCAGCTCCTCAACGTCTAGCGGGAGCTCCTACGAGCAGTACTTC.

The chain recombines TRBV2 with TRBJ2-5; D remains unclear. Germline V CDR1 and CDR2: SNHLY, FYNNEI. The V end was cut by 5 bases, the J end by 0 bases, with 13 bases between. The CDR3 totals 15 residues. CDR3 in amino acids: CASSRTVRYQETQYF. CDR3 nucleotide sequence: TGTGCCAGCAGTCGTACAGTGAGGTACCAAGAGACCCAGTACTTC.

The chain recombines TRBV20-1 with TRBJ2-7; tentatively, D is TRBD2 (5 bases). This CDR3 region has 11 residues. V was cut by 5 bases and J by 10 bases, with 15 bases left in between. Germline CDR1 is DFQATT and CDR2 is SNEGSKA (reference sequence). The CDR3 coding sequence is TGCAGTGCTCCAGGAAGGGAGCCCCAGTACTTC. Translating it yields CSAPGREPQYF.

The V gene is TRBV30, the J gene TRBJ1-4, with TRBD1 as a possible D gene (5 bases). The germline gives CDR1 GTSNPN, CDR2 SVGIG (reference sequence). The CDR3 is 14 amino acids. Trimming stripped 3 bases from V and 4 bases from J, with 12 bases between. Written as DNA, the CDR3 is TGTGCCTGGAGCCAGGGTAACGGTAATGAAAAACTGTTTTTT. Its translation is CAWSQGNGNEKLFF.

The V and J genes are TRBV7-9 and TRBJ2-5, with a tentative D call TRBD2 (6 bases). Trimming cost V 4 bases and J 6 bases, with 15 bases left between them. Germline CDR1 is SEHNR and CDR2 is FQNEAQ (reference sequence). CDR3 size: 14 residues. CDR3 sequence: CASSSTGGPQTQYF. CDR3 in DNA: TGTGCCAGCAGCTCCACCGGAGGGCCGCAGACCCAGTACTTC. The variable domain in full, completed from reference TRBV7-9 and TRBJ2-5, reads DTGVSQNPRHKITKRGQNVTFRCDPISEHNRLYWYRQTLGQGPEFLTYFQNEAQLEKSRLLSDRFSAERPKGSFSTLEIQRTEQGDSAMYLCASSSTGGPQTQYFGPGTRLLVL.

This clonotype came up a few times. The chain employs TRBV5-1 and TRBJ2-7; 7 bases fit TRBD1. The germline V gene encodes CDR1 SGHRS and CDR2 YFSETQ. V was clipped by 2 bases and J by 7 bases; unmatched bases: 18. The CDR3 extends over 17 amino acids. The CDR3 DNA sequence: TGCGCCAGCAGCTTTTCTTCCCTCCGGGACAGCCCAACTGAGCAGTACTTC. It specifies CASSFSSLRDSPTEQYF. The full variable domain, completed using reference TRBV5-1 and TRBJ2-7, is KAGVTQTPRYLIKTRGQQVTLSCSPISGHRSVSWYQQTPGQGLQFLFEYFSETQRNKGNFPGRFSGRQFSNSRSEMNVSTLELGDSALYLCASSFSSLRDSPTEQYFGPGTRLTVT.

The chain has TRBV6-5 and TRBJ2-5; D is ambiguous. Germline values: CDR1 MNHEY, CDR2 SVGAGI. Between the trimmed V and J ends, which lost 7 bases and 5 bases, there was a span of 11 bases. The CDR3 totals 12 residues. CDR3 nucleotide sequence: TGTGCCAGCACATCCCGGGTCGAGACCCAGTACTTC. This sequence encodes CASTSRVETQYF.

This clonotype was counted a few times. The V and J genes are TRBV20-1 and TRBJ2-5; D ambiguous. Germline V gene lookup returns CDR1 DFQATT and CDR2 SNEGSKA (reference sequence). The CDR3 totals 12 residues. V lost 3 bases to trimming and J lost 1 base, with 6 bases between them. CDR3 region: CSARERQETQYF. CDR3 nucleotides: TGCAGTGCTAGGGAGCGCCAAGAGACCCAGTACTTC.

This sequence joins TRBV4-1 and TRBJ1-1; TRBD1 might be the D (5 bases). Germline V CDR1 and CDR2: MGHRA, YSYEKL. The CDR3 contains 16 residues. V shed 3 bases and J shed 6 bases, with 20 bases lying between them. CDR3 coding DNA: TGCGCCAGCAGCCATCCCAAGGCCGGGCTGGGACCTGAAGCTTTCTTT. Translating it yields CASSHPKAGLGPEAFF.

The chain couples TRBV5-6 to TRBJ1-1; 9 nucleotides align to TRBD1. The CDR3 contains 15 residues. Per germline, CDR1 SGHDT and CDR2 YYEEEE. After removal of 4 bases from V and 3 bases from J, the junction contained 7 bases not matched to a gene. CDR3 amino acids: CASSLDGTGHTEAFF. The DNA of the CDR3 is TGTGCCAGCAGCCTAGATGGGACAGGGCACACTGAAGCTTTCTTT.

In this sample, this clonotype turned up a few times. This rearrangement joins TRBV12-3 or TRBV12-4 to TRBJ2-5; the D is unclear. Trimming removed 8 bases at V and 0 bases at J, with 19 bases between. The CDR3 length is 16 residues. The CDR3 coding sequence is TGTGCCAGCCTACCTTTTAGGCGGATGAACCAAGAGACCCAGTACTTC. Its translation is CASLPFRRMNQETQYF.

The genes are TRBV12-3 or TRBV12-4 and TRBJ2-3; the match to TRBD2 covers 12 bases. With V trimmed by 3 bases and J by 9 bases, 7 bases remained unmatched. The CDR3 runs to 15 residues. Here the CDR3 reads CASSFGTSGRPTQYF. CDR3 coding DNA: TGTGCCAGCAGTTTTGGTACTAGCGGGAGGCCCACGCAGTATTTT.

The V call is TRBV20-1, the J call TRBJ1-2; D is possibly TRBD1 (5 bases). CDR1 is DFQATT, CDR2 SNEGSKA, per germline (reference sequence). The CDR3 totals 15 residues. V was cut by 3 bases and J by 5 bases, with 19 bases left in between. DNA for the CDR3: TGCAGTGCTAGGGAGGCAGGGAGAGGGAATTATGGCTACACCTTC. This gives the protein CSAREAGRGNYGYTF.

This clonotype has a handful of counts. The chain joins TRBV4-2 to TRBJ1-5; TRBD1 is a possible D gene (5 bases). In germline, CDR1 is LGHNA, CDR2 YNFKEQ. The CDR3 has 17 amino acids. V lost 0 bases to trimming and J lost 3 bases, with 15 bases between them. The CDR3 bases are TGTGCCAGCAGCCAAGAAGGGCAGGGAGCGCCCAATCAGCCCCAGCATTTT. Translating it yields CASSQEGQGAPNQPQHF.

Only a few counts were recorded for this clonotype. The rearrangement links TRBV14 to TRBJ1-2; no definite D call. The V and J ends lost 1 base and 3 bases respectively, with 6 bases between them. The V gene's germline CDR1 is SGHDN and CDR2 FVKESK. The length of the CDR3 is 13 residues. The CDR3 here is CASSQGLDYGYTF. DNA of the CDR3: TGTGCCAGCAGCCAAGGGTTGGACTATGGCTACACCTTC.

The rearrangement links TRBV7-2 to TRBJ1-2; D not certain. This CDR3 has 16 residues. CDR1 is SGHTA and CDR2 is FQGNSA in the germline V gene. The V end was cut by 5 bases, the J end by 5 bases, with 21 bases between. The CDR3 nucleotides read TGTGCCAGCAGCCAAGTTCGCAAGTCTCTCTCATATGGCTACACCTTC. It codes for CASSQVRKSLSYGYTF. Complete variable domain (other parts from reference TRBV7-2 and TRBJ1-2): GAGVSQSPSNKVTEKGKDVELRCDPISGHTALYWYRQSLGQGLEFLIYFQGNSAPDKSGLPSDRFSAERTGGSVSTLTIQRTQQEDSAVYLCASSQVRKSLSYGYTFGSGTRLTVV.

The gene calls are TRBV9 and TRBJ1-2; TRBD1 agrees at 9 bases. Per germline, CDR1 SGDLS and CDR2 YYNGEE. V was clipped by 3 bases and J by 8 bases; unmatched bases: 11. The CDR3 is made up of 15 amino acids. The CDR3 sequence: CASSAGQGHARGYTF. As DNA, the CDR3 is TGTGCCAGCAGCGCAGGACAGGGGCACGCGCGGGGCTACACCTTC. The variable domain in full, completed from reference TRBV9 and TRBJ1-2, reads DSGVTQTPKHLITATGQRVTLRCSPRSGDLSVYWYQQSLDQGLQFLIQYYNGEERAKGNILERFSAQQFPDLHSELNLSSLELGDSALYFCASSAGQGHARGYTFGSGTRLTVV.

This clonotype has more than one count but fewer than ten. The DNA of the CDR3 is TGCGCCAGCAGCCAGGTGTATATCGAGGTGCCTAACTATGGCTACACCTTC. This gives the protein CASSQVYIEVPNYGYTF. The chain joins TRBV4-1 to TRBJ1-2, with D hard to call. In germline, CDR1 is MGHRA, CDR2 YSYEKL. V was shortened by 3 bases and J by 0 bases, with 17 bases between the two germline ends. The CDR3 loop spans 17 amino acids.

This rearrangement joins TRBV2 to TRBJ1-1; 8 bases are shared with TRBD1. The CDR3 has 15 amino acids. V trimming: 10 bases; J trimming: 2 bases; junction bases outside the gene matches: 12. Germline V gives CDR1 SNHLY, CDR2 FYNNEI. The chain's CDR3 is CATMPATGGNTEAFF. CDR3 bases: TGTGCCACCATGCCCGCAACAGGGGGAAACACTGAAGCTTTCTTT.